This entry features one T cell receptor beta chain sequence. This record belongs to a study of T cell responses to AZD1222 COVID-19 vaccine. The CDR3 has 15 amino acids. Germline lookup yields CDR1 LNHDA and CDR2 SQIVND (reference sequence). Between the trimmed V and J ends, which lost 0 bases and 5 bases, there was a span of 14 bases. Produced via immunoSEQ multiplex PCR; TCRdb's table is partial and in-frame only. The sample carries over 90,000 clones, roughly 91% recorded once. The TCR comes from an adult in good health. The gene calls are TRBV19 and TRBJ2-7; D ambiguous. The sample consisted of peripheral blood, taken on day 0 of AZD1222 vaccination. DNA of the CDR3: TGTGCCAGTAGTATAGATCAAAGCGTCCCCAACGAGCAGTACTTC. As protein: CASSIDQSVPNEQYF.